These 5 T cell receptor beta chains share one sample of origin, sequenced in a study of CD8 T cell repertoires and HIV-1 epitope variants. For these TCRs, the target antigens are not known. Sequencing used immunoSEQ multiplex PCR; TCRdb keeps in-frame clones, though not all of them. The profile shows about 5,100 clones, around 66% of them singletons. Source material: cultured CD8+ T cells derived from PBMCs. These receptors came from a male donor with HIV.

The chain has TRBV6-5 and TRBJ1-6; D remains unclear. CDR1 and CDR2 from the germline V gene are MNHEY and SVGAGI. The CDR3 is 14 residues long. With 3 bases removed from V and 11 bases from J, the gap between germline ends came to 14 bases. The CDR3 protein is CASSYPGELAPLHF. CDR3 bases: TGTGCCAGCAGTTATCCCGGGGAGCTGGCACCCCTCCACTTT.

This clone was seen a single time. This rearrangement joins TRBV11-1 to TRBJ1-1; no firm D call. Trimming removed 5 bases from V and 0 bases from J, with 13 bases in between. The CDR3 contains 15 residues. Looked up from germline, CDR1 is SGHAT and CDR2 is FQDESV (reference sequence). CDR3 sequence (DNA): TGTGCCAGCAGCCCGGACTTTTTCATGAACACTGAAGCTTTCTTT. Encoded protein: CASSPDFFMNTEAFF.

This clone was counted a few times. The V and J genes are TRBV12-5 and TRBJ2-7; D gene unclear. The V end lost 6 bases, the J end lost 5 bases, and 11 bases lay between the germline ends. Germline CDR1 LGHNT, CDR2 FRNRAP. The CDR3 covers 12 residues. The CDR3 DNA is TGTGCTAGTGGGACTGGGATCGACGAGCAGTACTTC. This translates into CASGTGIDEQYF.

The rearrangement uses TRBV5-1 and TRBJ1-1, with TRBD1 as a possible D gene (5 bases). Germline V gives CDR1 SGHRS, CDR2 YFSETQ. V was shortened by 3 bases and J by 7 bases, with 22 bases between the two germline ends. This CDR3 has 16 residues. CDR3 amino acids: CASSSLPGRAEGEAFF. The CDR3 region has the DNA TGCGCCAGCAGCTCCCTGCCCGGCAGGGCCGAGGGTGAAGCTTTCTTT.

The table lists this clone with a few counts. The chain couples TRBV18 to TRBJ1-2, with D possibly being TRBD1 (6 bases). The V end was cut by 2 bases, the J end by 4 bases, with 14 bases between. There are 15 residues in the CDR3. The germline CDR1 and CDR2 sequences are KGHSH and LQKENI. The CDR3 region is CASSPNSGEGYGYTF. The CDR3 nucleotides are TGTGCCAGCTCACCAAATTCAGGGGAGGGCTATGGCTACACCTTC.